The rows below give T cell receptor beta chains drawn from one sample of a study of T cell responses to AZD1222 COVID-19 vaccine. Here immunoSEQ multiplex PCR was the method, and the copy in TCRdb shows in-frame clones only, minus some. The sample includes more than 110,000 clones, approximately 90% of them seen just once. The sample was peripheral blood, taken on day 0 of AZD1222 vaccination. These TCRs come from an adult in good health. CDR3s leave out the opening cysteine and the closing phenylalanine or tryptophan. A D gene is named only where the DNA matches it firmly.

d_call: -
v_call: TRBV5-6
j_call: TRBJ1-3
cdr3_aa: ASSPGPLVGNTIY

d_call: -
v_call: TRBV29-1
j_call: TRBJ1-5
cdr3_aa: SVGGVSNQPQH

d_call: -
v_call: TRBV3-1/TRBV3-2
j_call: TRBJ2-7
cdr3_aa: ASSPGIAADEQY

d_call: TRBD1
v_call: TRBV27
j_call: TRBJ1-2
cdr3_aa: ASSSKLRGRAYGYT

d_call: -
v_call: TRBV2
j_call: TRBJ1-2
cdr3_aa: ASSVSREEGYT

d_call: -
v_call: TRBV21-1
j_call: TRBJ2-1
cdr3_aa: ASSKVGTGYNEQF

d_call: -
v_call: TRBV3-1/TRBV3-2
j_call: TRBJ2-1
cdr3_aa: ASSQEGADEQF

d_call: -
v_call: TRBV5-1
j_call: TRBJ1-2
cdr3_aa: ASSLEGEENGYT

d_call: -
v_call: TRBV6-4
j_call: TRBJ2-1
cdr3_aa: ASSDEKRINNEQF

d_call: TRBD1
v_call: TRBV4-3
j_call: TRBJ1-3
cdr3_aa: ASSRGQGGVGNTIY

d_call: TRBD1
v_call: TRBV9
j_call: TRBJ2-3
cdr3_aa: ASSVVGQGGDTQY

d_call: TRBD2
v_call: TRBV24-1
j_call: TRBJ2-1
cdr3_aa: ATSDPTSGSYNEQF

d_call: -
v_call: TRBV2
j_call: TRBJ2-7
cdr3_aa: ASSPIGGEPSYEQY

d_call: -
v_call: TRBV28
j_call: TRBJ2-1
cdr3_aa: ATSGTPVVNEQF

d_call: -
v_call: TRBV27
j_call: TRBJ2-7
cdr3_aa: ASSFGVRGGDPYEQY

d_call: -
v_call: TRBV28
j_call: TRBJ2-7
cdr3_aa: ASSLRDAPQGQY

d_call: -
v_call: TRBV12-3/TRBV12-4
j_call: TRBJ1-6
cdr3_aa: ASTIAGDSPLH

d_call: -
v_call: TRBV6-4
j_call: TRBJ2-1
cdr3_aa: ASSVDPEANEQF

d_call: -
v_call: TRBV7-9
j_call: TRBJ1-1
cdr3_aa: ASSQNRPKAF

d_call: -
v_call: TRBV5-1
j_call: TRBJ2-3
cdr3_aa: ASSLGEGDTQY

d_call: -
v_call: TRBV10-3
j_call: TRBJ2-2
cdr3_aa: AIREKGGTGELF

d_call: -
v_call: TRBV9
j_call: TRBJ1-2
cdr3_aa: ASSGLRGSGGYT

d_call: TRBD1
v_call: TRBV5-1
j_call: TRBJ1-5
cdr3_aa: ASSTQWTGSGQPQH

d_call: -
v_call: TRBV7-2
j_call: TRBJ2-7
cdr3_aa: ASSLYLNEQY

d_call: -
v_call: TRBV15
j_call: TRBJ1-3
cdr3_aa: ATSDRGNTIY

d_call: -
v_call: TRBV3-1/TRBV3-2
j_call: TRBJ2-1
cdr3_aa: ASSRTESSYNEQF

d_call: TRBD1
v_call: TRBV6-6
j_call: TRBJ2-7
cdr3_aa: ASSRVGQGASEQY